This T cell receptor beta chain originates from a study of T cell responses to AZD1222 COVID-19 vaccine. Study results and limitations: Repertoire collection took place solely once the T cell response had peaked. Rises in breadth and depth of Spike-specific TCRs came after two AZD1222 doses. Spike regions recognized by vaccine-associated CD4 TCRs spanned the protein, led by 160-218 and 743-854.

Libraries were prepared by immunoSEQ multiplex PCR; TCRdb keeps only in-frame clonotypes and omits some of them. The data hold some 130,000 clones, with approximately 86% observed a single time. Whether given at about 4 or about 12 weeks, second doses were pooled. The V end lost 5 bases, the J end lost 1 base, and 8 bases lay between the germline ends. Per the germline V gene, CDR1 is MRHNA and CDR2 is SNTAGT. The CDR3 is 14 residues long. This clone was detected only once. Antigen unknown. This receptor was identified in an adult who received the AZD1222 COVID-19 vaccine. The J gene is TRBJ2-2, the V gene TRBV6-4; D gene uncertain. The sample was peripheral blood, taken 28 days after the second AZD1222 dose. CDR3 loop: CASSSEKNTGELFF. CDR3 DNA: TGTGCCAGCAGTAGTGAGAAGAACACCGGGGAGCTGTTTTTT.